This T cell receptor (beta chain) was observed in a study of cytomegalovirus exposure and HLA in healthy donors. The primer mix had 60 Vbeta and 13 Jbeta primers. TCRdb keeps only in-frame clones here, not all; method: immunoSEQ multiplex PCR. The table has hundreds of thousands of clones, more than 85% seen once. Germline loops: CDR1 SGHTA, CDR2 FQGNSA. V was clipped by 6 bases and J by 3 bases; unmatched bases: 6. The CDR3 covers 14 residues. Study results and limitations: Analysis was performed later, and it showed HLA-associated TCR beta chains to be more clonally expanded than equally common others.

Details on this clone: As yet, its antigen is unknown.

The rearrangement uses TRBV7-2 and TRBJ1-1; 8 nucleotides line up with TRBD1. The sample taken for sequencing was PBMCs. The clonotype originates from a woman aged 18-35 years in good health and CMV-seronegative. CDR3 sequence (DNA): TGTGCCAGCAGGCAAACAGGGGGGCACACTGAAGCTTTCTTT. This gives the protein CASRQTGGHTEAFF. Full variable domain (remainder filled in from reference TRBV7-2 and TRBJ1-1): GAGVSQSPSNKVTEKGKDVELRCDPISGHTALYWYRQSLGQGLEFLIYFQGNSAPDKSGLPSDRFSAERTGGSVSTLTIQRTQQEDSAVYLCASRQTGGHTEAFFGQGTRLTVV.